A single sample gave rise to the 16 T cell receptor beta chains below, sequenced in a study of blood T cells in healthy people across ages. It was with a sample-barcoded 5' primer and a J-beta primer mix that a second PCR of about 6 to 12 cycles was run. TCRdb reanalysed the 5' RACE reads using MiXCR and keeps one entry per CDR3 protein. Here the sample spans roughly 700,000 distinct CDR3 sequences, roughly 25% being singletons. This same sample was also part of a study on T cells of mothers and their children.

Source material: blood. The origin of the receptors is a boy under 18 in good health.

V and J are TRBV6-1 and TRBJ2-1; 8 nucleotides match TRBD2. The V gene end was trimmed by 6 bases and the J gene end by 2 bases; junction bases not matched to a gene: 9. From germline, CDR1 is MNHNS and CDR2 SASEGT. CDR3 length: 16 amino acids. CDR3 sequence reads: CASRQLAGHPYNEQFF. Written as DNA, the CDR3 is TGTGCCAGCAGGCAGCTAGCGGGCCATCCCTACAATGAGCAGTTCTTC.

The genes are TRBV29-1 and TRBJ1-1; D call uncertain. This CDR3 has 13 residues. Trimming stripped 3 bases from V and 0 bases from J, with 8 bases between. The germline CDR1 and CDR2 sequences are SQVTM and ANQGSEA. CDR3: CSVEVTVNTEAFF. In DNA, the CDR3 is TGCAGCGTTGAGGTGACGGTGAACACTGAAGCTTTCTTT.

This chain connects TRBV4-1 to TRBJ2-2; TRBD2 agrees at 10 bases. J lost 5 bases, V lost 1 base, and 13 bases had no gene match. The germline V gene has CDR1 MGHRA and CDR2 YSYEKL. The CDR3 loop spans 19 amino acids. The CDR3 DNA sequence: TGCGCCAGCAGCCAAGCTTTACTAGCGGGGACGAGTGGGACCGGGGAGCTGTTTTTT. Translated: CASSQALLAGTSGTGELFF.

The chain's CDR3 is CASRKRTGGPETQYF. In nucleotides, the CDR3 is TGTGCCAGCAGAAAGAGAACAGGGGGCCCAGAGACCCAGTACTTC. The chain recombines TRBV28 with TRBJ2-5; 9 bases fit TRBD1. CDR1 is MDHEN and CDR2 is SYDVKM in the germline V gene. This CDR3 is 15 amino acids long. V was pared by 6 bases and J by 4 bases, with 9 bases of the junction left unmatched.

This clonotype was detected a few times. The V and J genes are TRBV29-1 and TRBJ1-1; the D is unclear. Trimming took 4 bases from V and 4 from J, leaving 10 bases between them. Germline-derived CDR1 and CDR2 are SQVTM and ANQGSEA. The CDR3 is 12 amino acids. DNA for the CDR3: TGCAGCGTTGTCCCTCGAAGCACTGAAGCTTTCTTT. Translated: CSVVPRSTEAFF.

The genes are TRBV6-5 and TRBJ2-5; D is unclear. Germline V gives CDR1 MNHEY, CDR2 SVGAGI. Trimming shortened V by 7 bases and J by 0 bases, and 15 bases separated the two germline ends. This CDR3 is built from 15 residues. CDR3 in amino acids: CASTQSIEYQETQYF. In nucleotides, the CDR3 is TGTGCCAGCACCCAATCCATAGAGTACCAAGAGACCCAGTACTTC.

In its sample, this clonotype was seen a few times. The V call is TRBV24-1, the J call TRBJ2-5, with D unclear. Trimming left V 8 bases short and J 3 bases short, with 12 bases between. The length of the CDR3 is 13 residues. Germline V CDR1 and CDR2: KGHDR, SFDVKD. The CDR3 DNA reads TGTGCCACCAAGCCGGCAGGAGAAGAGACCCAGTACTTC. This encodes CATKPAGEETQYF.

Of note for this clonotype: A read error may account for a junction end that differs from germline. This chain connects TRBV2 to TRBJ1-2; tentatively, D is TRBD1 (5 bases). CDR3 length: 15 amino acids. CDR1 and CDR2 from the germline V gene are SNHLY and FYNNEI. DNA for the CDR3: TGTGCCGGCAGTGATCGGGACCCAAGATCCTATGGCTACACCTTC. It specifies CAGSDRDPRSYGYTF.

This chain links TRBV5-1 with TRBJ2-1, with 10 nucleotides matching TRBD1. The end of the DNA fits TRBJ2-7 better, so the J call may be wrong. The CDR3 contains 14 residues. CDR1 and CDR2 from the germline V gene are SGHRS and YFSETQ. The CDR3 DNA reads TGCGCCAGCGGTCAAACCGGGACAGGGGACGAGCAGTACTTC. The encoded protein is CASGQTGTGDEQYF.

This clonotype was counted only a few times. The chain has TRBV19 and TRBJ1-2; D is unclear. This CDR3 spans 14 amino acids. V dropped 2 bases and J dropped 3 bases, with 10 bases sitting between them. Germline V gene data show CDR1 as LNHDA and CDR2 as SQIVND (reference sequence). The CDR3 is CASSIKEHYYGYTF. The CDR3 DNA follows: TGTGCCAGTAGTATAAAAGAACATTACTATGGCTACACCTTC.

The gene calls are TRBV5-1 and TRBJ2-2; D is undetermined. V was cut by 7 bases and J by 1 base, with 11 bases left in between. The CDR3 sequence is 14 residues long. CDR1 is SGHRS and CDR2 is YFSETQ in the germline V gene. The chain's CDR3 is CASCPHRNTGELFF. The CDR3 nucleotides read TGCGCCAGCTGTCCCCACAGGAACACCGGGGAGCTGTTTTTT. Filled out from reference TRBV5-1 and TRBJ2-2, the complete variable domain reads KAGVTQTPRYLIKTRGQQVTLSCSPISGHRSVSWYQQTPGQGLQFLFEYFSETQRNKGNFPGRFSGRQFSNSRSEMNVSTLELGDSALYLCASCPHRNTGELFFGEGSRLTVL.

The chain couples TRBV14 to TRBJ2-7; D gene ambiguous. There are 14 residues in the CDR3. Germline V gives CDR1 SGHDN, CDR2 FVKESK. Trimming cost V 3 bases and J 2 bases, with 11 bases left between them. The CDR3 bases are TGTGCCAGCAGCCAGCGGTGGGAACCCTACGAGCAGTACTTC. This codes for CASSQRWEPYEQYF.

The V and J genes are TRBV6-1 and TRBJ2-7; 11 nucleotides match TRBD2. CDR1 and CDR2 from the germline V gene are MNHNS and SASEGT. This CDR3 is built from 17 residues. V shed 7 bases and J 1 base; nucleotides not matched to a gene: 12. CDR3 sequence (DNA): TGTGCCAGCATATCTAGCGGGGGGCGAAGAGAGTCCTACGAGCAGTACTTC. As protein: CASISSGGRRESYEQYF.

The chain has TRBV3-1 and TRBJ2-1; 16 positions match TRBD2. The CDR3 covers 17 residues. Germline assignment: CDR1 LGHDT and CDR2 YNNKEL (reference sequence). V shed 6 bases and J 4 bases; nucleotides not matched to a gene: 6. CDR3 region: CASSPGTSGRGYNEQFF. The CDR3 nucleotides read TGTGCCAGCAGTCCCGGGACTAGCGGGAGGGGGTACAATGAGCAGTTCTTC.

This clonotype occurred a few times. The rearrangement links TRBV5-6 to TRBJ2-1; D perhaps matches TRBD2 (5 bases). The CDR3 covers 16 residues. Per the germline V gene, CDR1 is SGHDT and CDR2 is YYEEEE. The V end lost 1 base, the J end lost 10 bases, and 21 bases lay between the germline ends. The CDR3 loop is CASSLFRGGLLWEQFF. As DNA, the CDR3 is TGTGCCAGCAGCTTGTTCAGAGGAGGTCTCCTTTGGGAGCAGTTCTTC.

This clonotype was seen many times. The chain links TRBV28 to TRBJ2-3; TRBD1 matches at 10 bases. In germline, CDR1 is MDHEN, CDR2 SYDVKM. V shed 6 bases and J 3 bases; nucleotides not matched to a gene: 6. The CDR3 is made up of 15 amino acids. CDR3: CASSPGDRGTDTQYF. CDR3 nucleotide sequence: TGTGCCAGCAGCCCTGGGGACAGGGGTACAGATACGCAGTATTTT.